This TCR beta chain is drawn from a study of cytomegalovirus exposure and HLA in healthy donors. Study-wide results and caveats: Cytomegalovirus-associated TCR beta chains were listed, numbering 150 to 200. According to a later analysis, donors in an Asian-associated ancestry cluster reportedly had fewer N-insertions than the roughly 720-donor mean.

Points on this clone: Its antigen is undetermined.

The CDR3 runs 14 residues. Trimming took 2 bases from V and 2 from J, leaving 9 bases between them. The germline gives CDR1 SGDLS, CDR2 YYNGEE. The PCR employed 60 Vbeta primers together with 13 Jbeta primers. Data came from immunoSEQ multiplex PCR; TCRdb stores just in-frame clones and leaves some out. In the table there are under 200,000 clones, almost 80% of which are singletons. The TCR sequence derives from a man aged 25-40 years in good health and CMV-seronegative. V and J are TRBV9 and TRBJ2-3; TRBD2 is a possible D gene (6 bases). The sample was PBMCs. This chain's CDR3 is CASSVEGITDTQYF. In DNA, the CDR3 is TGTGCCAGCAGCGTGGAGGGGATCACAGATACGCAGTATTTT.